This T cell receptor (beta chain) was captured in a study of regulatory T cells in long-lasting Graves disease. Relying on iRepertoire HTBI primers and Arm-PCR of CDR3 regions, the team built TCR beta libraries. TCRdb recomputed calls from the multiplex PCR reads with MiXCR, one row per CDR3 protein. Altogether around 340,000 distinct CDR3 sequences are present, roughly a fifth being singletons, with the ten largest covering roughly 27%. This clonotype was seen at least ten times. As to time point: persistent/refractory GD, antithyroid drugs over 5 years with positive TRAb. The TCR library used RNA extracted from PBMCs. This clonotype was obtained from a female donor with Graves disease. The sequencing used peripheral blood mononuclear cells (PBMCs), collected when the disease was refractory, from a patient treated with antithyroid drugs.

The CDR3 sequence is CASRLKNQAFF. The CDR3 DNA is TGTGCCAGCAGACTCAAGAATCAAGCTTTCTTT. The chain has TRBV12-3 or TRBV12-4 and TRBJ1-1, with no clear D. Trimming shortened V by 6 bases and J by 9 bases, and 11 bases separated the two germline ends. The CDR3 length is 11 residues.